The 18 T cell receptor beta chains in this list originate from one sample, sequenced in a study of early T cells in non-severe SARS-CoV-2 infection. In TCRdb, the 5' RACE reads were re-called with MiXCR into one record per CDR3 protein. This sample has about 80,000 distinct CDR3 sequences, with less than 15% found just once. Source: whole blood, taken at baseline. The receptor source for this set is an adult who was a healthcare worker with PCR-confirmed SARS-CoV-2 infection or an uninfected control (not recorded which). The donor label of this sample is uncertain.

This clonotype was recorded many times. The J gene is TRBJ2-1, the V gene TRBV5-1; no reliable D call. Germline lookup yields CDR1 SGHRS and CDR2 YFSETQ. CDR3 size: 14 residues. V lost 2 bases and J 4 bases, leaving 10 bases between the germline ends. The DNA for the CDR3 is TGCGCCAGCAGCTTAACGGCTAGATACAATGAGCAGTTCTTC. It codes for CASSLTARYNEQFF.

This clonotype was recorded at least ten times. As DNA, the CDR3 is TGTGCCAGCAGCCAGAAACCGGGGGGAAACTATGGCTACACCTTC. Its protein is CASSQKPGGNYGYTF. The chain links TRBV5-6 to TRBJ1-2; perhaps TRBD1 as D (5 bases). Germline V gene lookup returns CDR1 SGHDT and CDR2 YYEEEE. The V end was cut by 4 bases, the J end by 2 bases, with 15 bases between. The CDR3 sequence is 15 residues long.

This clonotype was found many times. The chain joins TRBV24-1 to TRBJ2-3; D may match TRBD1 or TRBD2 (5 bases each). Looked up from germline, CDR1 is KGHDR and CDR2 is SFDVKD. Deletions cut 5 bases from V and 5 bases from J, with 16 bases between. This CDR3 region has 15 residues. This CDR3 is CATSAADGAGDTQYF. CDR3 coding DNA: TGTGCCACCAGTGCCGCGGACGGGGCAGGAGATACGCAGTATTTT.

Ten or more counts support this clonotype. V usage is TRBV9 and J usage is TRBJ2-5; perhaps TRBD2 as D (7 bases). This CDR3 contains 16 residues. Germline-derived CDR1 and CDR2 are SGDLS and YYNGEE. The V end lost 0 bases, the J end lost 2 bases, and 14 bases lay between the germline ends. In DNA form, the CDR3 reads TGTGCCAGCAGCGTAGCGGCGGGGGCGCTACAAGAGACCCAGTACTTC. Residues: CASSVAAGALQETQYF. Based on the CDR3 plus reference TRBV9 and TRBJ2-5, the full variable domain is DSGVTQTPKHLITATGQRVTLRCSPRSGDLSVYWYQQSLDQGLQFLIQYYNGEERAKGNILERFSAQQFPDLHSELNLSSLELGDSALYFCASSVAAGALQETQYFGPGTRLLVL.

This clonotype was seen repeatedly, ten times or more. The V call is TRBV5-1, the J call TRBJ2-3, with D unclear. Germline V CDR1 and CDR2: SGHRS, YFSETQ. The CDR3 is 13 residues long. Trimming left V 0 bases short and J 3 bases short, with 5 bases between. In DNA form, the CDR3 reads TGCGCCAGCAGCTTGGAGGGTACAGATACGCAGTATTTT. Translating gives CASSLEGTDTQYF.

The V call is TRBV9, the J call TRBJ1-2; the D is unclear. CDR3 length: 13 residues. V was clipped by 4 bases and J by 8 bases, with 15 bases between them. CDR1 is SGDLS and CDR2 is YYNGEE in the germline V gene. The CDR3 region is CASSPPSGEGYTF. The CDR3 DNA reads TGTGCCAGCAGCCCTCCCTCCGGGGAGGGCTACACCTTC.

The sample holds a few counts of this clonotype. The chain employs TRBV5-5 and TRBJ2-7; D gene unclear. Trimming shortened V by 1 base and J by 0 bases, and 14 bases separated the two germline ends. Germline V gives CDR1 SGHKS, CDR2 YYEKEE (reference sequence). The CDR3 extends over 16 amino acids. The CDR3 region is CASSLRTGLHSYEQYF. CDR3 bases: TGTGCCAGCAGCTTGCGCACCGGCCTACACTCCTACGAGCAGTACTTC.

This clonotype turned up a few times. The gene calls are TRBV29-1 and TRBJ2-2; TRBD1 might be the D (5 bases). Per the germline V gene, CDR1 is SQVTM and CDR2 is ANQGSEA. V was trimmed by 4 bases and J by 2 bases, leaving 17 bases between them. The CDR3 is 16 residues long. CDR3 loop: CSVGGHSFLNTGELFF. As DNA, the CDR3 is TGCAGCGTTGGCGGACATTCGTTCTTAAACACCGGGGAGCTGTTTTTT.

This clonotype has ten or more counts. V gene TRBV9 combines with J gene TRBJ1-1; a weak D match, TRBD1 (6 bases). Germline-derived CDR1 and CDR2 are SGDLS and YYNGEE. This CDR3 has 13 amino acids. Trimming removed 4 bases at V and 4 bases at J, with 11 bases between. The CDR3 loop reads CASSQGGSTEAFF. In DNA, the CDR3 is TGTGCCAGCAGCCAAGGGGGAAGCACTGAAGCTTTCTTT.

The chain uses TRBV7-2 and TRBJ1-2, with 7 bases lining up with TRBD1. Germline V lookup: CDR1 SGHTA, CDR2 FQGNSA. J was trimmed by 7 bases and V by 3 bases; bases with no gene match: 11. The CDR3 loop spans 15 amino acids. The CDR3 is CASSFSRDSVAGYTF. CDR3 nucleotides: TGTGCCAGCAGCTTTTCCCGGGACAGTGTCGCTGGCTACACCTTC.

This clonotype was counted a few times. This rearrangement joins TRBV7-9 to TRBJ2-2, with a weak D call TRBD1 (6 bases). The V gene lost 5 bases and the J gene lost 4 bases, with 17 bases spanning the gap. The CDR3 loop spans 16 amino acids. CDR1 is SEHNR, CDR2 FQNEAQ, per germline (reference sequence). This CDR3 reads CASSGPDRDPTGELFF. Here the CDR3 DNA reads TGTGCCAGCAGCGGTCCGGACAGAGACCCCACCGGGGAGCTGTTTTTT.

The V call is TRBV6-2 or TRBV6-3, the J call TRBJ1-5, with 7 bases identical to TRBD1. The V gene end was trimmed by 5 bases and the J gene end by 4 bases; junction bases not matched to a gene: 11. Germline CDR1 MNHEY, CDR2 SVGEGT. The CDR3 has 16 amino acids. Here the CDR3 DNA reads TGTGCCAGCAGTCATTCTTGGGGACAGCTAAATCAGCCCCAGCATTTT. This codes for CASSHSWGQLNQPQHF.

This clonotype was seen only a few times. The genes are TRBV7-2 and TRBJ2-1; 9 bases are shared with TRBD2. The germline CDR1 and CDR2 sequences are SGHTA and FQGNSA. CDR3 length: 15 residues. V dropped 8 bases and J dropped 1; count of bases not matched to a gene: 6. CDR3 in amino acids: CASRWREGSYNEQFF. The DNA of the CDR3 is TGTGCCAGCCGGTGGCGGGAGGGATCCTACAATGAGCAGTTCTTC.

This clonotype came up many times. CDR3 protein: CASSQSFFVVGQGAHNYGYTF. The DNA for the CDR3 is TGCGCCAGCAGCCAATCTTTCTTTGTCGTGGGACAGGGGGCGCACAACTATGGCTACACCTTC. The chain carries TRBV4-1 and TRBJ1-2, with 12 bases matching TRBD1. The V gene's germline CDR1 is MGHRA and CDR2 YSYEKL. J lost 2 bases, V lost 2 bases, and 18 bases had no gene match. CDR3 length: 21 residues.

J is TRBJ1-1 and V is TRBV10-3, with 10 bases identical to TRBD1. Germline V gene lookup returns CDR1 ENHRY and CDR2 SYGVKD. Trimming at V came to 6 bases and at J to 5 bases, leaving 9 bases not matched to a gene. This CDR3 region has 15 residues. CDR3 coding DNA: TGTGCCATCAGGACCTGGGACAGGGGTGGGACTGAAGCTTTCTTT. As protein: CAIRTWDRGGTEAFF.

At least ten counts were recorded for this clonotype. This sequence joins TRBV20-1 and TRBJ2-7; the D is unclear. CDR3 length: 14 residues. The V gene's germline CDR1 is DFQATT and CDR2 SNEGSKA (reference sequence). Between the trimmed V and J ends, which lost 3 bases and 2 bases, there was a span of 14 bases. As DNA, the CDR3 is TGCAGTGCTAGTAGGCCCGTCCTAACCTACGAGCAGTACTTC. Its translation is CSASRPVLTYEQYF.

The CDR3 is CSASFASGELFF. The CDR3 DNA reads as TGCAGTGCTAGTTTCGCGTCCGGGGAGCTGTTTTTT. V and J are TRBV20-1 and TRBJ2-2, with D unclear. CDR1 is DFQATT, CDR2 SNEGSKA, per germline (reference sequence). The CDR3 is made up of 12 amino acids. V lost 3 bases and J 6 bases, leaving 8 bases between the germline ends.

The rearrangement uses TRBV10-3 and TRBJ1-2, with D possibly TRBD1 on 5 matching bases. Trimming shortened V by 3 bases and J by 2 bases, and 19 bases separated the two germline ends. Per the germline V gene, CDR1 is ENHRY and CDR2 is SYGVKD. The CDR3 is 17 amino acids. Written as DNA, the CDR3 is TGTGCCATCAGTGACAAGACAGCTCTAAGTGCGAACTATGGCTACACCTTC. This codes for CAISDKTALSANYGYTF.